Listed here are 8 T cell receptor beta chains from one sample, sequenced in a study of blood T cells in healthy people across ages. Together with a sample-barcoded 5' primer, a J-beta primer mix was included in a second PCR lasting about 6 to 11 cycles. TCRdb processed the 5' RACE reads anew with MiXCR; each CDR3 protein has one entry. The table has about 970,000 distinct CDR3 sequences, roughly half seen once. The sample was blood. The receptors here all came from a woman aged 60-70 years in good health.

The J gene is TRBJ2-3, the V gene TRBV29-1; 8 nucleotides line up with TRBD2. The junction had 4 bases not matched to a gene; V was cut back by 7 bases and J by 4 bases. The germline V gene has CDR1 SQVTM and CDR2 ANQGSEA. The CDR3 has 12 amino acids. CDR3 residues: CSAKAGADTQYF. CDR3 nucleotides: TGCAGCGCCAAAGCGGGAGCAGATACGCAGTATTTT.

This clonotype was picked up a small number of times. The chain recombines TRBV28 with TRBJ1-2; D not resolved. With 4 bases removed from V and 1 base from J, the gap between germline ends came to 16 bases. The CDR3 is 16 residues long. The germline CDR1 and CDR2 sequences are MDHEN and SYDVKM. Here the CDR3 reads CASSSDPNVRNYGYTF. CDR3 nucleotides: TGTGCCAGCAGTTCCGACCCAAATGTACGTAACTATGGCTACACCTTC.

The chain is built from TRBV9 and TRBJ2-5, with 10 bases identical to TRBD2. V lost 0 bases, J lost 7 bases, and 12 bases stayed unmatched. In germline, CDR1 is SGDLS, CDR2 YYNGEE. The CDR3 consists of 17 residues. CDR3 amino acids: CASSVDPAGGPRGTQYF. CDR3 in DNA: TGTGCCAGCAGCGTAGATCCAGCGGGAGGGCCGAGGGGGACCCAGTACTTC. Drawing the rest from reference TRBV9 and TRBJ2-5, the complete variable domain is DSGVTQTPKHLITATGQRVTLRCSPRSGDLSVYWYQQSLDQGLQFLIQYYNGEERAKGNILERFSAQQFPDLHSELNLSSLELGDSALYFCASSVDPAGGPRGTQYFGPGTRLLVL.

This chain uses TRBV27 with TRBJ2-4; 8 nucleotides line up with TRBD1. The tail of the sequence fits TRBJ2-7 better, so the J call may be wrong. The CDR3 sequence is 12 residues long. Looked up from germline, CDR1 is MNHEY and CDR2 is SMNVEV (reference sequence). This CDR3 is CARRTGTYEQYF. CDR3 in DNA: TGTGCCAGGCGGACAGGGACCTACGAGCAGTACTTC.

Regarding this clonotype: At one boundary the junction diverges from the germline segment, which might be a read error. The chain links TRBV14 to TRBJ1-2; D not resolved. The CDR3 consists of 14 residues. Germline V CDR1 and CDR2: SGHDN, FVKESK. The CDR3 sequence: CASSQSGTFYGHTF. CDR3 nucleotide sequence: TGTGCCAGCAGCCAAAGCGGAACCTTCTATGGCCACACCTTC.

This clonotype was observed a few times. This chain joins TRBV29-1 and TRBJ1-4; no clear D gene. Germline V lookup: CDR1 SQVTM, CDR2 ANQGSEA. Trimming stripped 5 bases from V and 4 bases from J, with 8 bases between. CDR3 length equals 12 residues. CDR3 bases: TGCAGCGTTAGAGGGAGTAATGAAAAACTGTTTTTT. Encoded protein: CSVRGSNEKLFF. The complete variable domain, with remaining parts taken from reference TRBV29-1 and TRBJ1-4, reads SAVISQKPSRDICQRGTSLTIQCQVDSQVTMMFWYRQQPGQSLTLIATANQGSEATYESGFVIDKFPISRPNLTFSTLTVSNMSPEDSSIYLCSVRGSNEKLFFGSGTQLSVL.

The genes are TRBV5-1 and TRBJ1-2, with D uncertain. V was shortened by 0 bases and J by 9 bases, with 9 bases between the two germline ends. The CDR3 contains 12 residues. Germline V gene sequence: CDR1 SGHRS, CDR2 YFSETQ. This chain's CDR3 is CASSLDLGSYTF. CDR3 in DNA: TGCGCCAGCAGCTTGGATCTGGGCAGCTACACCTTC.

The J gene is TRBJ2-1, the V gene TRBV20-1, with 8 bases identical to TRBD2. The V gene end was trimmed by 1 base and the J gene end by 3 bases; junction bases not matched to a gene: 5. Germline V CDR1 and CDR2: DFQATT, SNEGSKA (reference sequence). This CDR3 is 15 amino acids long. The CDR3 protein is CSARGGAGVYNEQFF. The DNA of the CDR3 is TGCAGTGCTAGAGGGGGAGCGGGAGTCTACAATGAGCAGTTCTTC.